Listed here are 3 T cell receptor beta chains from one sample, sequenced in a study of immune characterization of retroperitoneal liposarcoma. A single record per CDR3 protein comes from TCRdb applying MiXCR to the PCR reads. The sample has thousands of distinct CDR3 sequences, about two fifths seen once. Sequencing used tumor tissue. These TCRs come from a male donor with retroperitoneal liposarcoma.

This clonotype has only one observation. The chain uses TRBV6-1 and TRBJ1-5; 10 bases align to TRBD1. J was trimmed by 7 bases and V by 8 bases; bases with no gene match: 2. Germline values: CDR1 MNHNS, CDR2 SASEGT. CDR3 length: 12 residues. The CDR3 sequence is CASDRGRQPQHF. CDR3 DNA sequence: TGTGCCAGCGACAGGGGGCGGCAGCCCCAGCATTTT.

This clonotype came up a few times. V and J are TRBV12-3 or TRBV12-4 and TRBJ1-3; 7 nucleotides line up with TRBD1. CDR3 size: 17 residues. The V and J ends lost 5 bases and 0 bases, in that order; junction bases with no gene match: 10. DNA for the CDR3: TGTGCCAGCAGTCTCGTACAGGGGCAAACCTCTGGAAACACCATATATTTT. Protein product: CASSLVQGQTSGNTIYF.

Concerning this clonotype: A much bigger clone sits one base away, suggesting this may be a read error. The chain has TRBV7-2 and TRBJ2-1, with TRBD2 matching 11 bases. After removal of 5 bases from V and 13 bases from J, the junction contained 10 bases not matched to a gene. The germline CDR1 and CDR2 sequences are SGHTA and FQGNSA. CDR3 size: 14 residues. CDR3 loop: CASSASGGRETQFF. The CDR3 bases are TGTGCCAGCAGCGCTAGCGGGGGGCGTGAGACCCAGTTCTTC.